Sequencing of this T cell receptor (beta chain) was carried out in a study of blood T cell repertoires in COVID-19. As originally analysed: Amplification of reference gene primers was used by the study to estimate nucleated cell counts. Profiled with immunoSEQ multiplex PCR; TCRdb holds only in-frame clones, not every one. V, J and clone size were drawn from that table, and D and trimming were deduced from the DNA. The table includes 45,000 to 55,000 clones, more than 80% detected once. Germline CDR1 SGHTA, CDR2 FQGNSA. V dropped 5 bases and J dropped 3; count of bases not matched to a gene: 8. The CDR3 extends over 15 amino acids.

This receptor was obtained from a human donor in a cohort sampled during active COVID-19. The V call is TRBV7-2, the J call TRBJ2-7; 9 bases line up with TRBD2. Source material: peripheral blood. This CDR3 is CASSLNSGGIYEQYF. For the CDR3, the DNA is TGTGCCAGCAGCCTTAATAGCGGGGGAATCTACGAGCAGTACTTC.